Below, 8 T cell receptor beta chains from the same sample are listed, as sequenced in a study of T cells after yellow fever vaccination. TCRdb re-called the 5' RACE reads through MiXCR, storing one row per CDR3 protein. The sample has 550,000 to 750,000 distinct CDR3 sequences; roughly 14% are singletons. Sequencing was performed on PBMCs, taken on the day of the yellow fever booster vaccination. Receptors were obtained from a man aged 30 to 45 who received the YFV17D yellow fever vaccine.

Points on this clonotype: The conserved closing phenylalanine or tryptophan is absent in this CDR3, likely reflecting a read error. CDR3 loop: CSVEEVLNTEAFL. The CDR3 region has the DNA TGCAGCGTTGAAGAGGTTTTGAACACTGAAGCTTTCCTT. This chain links TRBV29-1 with TRBJ1-1; no reliable D call. Germline loops: CDR1 SQVTM, CDR2 ANQGSEA. V was shortened by 0 bases and J by 0 bases, with 5 bases between the two germline ends. There are 13 residues in the CDR3.

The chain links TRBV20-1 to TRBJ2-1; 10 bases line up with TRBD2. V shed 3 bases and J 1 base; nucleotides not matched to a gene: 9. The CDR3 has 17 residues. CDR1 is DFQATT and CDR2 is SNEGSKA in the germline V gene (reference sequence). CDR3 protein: CSARGASSGSSYNEQFF. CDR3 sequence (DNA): TGCAGTGCTAGGGGGGCCTCTAGCGGGAGTTCCTACAATGAGCAGTTCTTC.

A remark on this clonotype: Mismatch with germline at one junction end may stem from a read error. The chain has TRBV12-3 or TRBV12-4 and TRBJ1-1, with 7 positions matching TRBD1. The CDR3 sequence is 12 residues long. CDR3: CASSLGQIEASF. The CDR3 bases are TGTGCCAGCAGTTTGGGACAGATTGAAGCTTCCTTT.

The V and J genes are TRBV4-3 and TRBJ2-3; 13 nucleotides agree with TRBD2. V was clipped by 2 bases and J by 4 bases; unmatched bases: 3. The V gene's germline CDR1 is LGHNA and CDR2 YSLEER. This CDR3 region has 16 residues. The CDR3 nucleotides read TGCGCCAGCAGCCAAAGGACTAGCGGGAGATCAGATACGCAGTATTTT. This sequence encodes CASSQRTSGRSDTQYF.

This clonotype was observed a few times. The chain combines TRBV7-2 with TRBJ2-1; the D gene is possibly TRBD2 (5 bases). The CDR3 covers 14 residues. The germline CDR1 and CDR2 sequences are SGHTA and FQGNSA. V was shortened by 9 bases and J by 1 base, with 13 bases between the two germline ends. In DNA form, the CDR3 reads TGTGCCAGTAAGTGGGAGATATCCTACAATGAGCAGTTCTTC. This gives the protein CASKWEISYNEQFF.

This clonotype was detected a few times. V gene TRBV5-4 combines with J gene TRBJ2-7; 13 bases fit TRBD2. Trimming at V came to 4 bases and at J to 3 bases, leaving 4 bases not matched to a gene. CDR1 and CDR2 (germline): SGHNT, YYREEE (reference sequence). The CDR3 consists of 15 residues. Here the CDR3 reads CASSRTSGRVYEQYF. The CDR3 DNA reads TGTGCCAGCAGCCGGACTAGCGGGAGAGTCTACGAGCAGTACTTC.

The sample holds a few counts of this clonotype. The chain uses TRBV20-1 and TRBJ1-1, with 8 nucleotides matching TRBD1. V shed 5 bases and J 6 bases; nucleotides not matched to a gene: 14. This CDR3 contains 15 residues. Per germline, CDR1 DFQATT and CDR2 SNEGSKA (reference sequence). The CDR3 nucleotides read TGCAGTGCTCCCCCTCCGCACAGGGGGGACGCTGAAGCTTTCTTT. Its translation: CSAPPPHRGDAEAFF.

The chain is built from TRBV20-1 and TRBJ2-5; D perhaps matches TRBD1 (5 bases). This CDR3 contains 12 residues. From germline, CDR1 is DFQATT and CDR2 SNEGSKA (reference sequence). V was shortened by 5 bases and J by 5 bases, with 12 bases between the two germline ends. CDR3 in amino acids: CSASQPGETQYF. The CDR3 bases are TGCAGTGCTTCCCAACCAGGGGAGACCCAGTACTTC.